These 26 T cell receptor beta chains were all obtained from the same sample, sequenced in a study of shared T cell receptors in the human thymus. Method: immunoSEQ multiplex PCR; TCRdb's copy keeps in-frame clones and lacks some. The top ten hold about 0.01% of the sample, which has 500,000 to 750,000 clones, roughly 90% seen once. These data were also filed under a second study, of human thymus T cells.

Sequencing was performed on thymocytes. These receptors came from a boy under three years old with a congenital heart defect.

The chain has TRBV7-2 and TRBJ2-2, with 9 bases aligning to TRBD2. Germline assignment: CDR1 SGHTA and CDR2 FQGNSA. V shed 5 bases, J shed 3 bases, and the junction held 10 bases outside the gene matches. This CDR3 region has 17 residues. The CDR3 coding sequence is TGTGCCAGCAGCCCCCGGACTAGCGTGGGTCACACCGGGGAGCTGTTTTTT. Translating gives CASSPRTSVGHTGELFF.

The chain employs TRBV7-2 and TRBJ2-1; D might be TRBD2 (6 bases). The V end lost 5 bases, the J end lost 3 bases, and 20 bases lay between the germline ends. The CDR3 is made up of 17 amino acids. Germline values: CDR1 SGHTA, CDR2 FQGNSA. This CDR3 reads CASSQQQPSGYYNEQFF. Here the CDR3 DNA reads TGTGCCAGCAGCCAGCAACAACCCAGCGGGTACTACAATGAGCAGTTCTTC.

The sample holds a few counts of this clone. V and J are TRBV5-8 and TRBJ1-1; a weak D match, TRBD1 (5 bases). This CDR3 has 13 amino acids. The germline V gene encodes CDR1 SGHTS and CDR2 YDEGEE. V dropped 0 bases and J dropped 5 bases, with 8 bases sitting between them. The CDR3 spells CASSLASGTEAFF. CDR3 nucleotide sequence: TGTGCCAGCAGCTTGGCTTCAGGGACTGAAGCTTTCTTT.

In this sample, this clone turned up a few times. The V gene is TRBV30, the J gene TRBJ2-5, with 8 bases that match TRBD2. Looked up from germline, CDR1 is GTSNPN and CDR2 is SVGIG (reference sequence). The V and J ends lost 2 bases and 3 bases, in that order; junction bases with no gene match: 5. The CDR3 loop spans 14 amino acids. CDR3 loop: CAWSPSAGEETQYF. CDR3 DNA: TGTGCCTGGAGTCCCTCAGCGGGAGAAGAGACCCAGTACTTC.

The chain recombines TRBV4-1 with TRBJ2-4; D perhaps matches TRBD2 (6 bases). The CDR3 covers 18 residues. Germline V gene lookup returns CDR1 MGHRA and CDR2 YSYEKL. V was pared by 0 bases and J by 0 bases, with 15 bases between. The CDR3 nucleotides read TGCGCCAGCAGCCAAGAGGTTGGGGGACTGGCAGCCAAAAACATTCAGTACTTC. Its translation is CASSQEVGGLAAKNIQYF.

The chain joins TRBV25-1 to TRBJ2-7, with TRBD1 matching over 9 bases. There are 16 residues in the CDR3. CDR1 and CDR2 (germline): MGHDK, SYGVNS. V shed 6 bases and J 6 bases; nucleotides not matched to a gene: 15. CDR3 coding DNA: TGTGCCAGCAGAGCTTGTGTGGGACAGGGACCGAGCGAGCAGTACTTC. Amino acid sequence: CASRACVGQGPSEQYF.

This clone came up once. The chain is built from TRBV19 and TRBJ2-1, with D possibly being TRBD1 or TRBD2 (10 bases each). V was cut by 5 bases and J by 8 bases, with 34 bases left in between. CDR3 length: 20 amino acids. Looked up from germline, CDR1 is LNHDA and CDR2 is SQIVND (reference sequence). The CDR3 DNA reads TGTGCCAGTAGTCCCCAGACAGGGGGCCGGAGGCTAGCGGGAGTGCATGAGCAGTTCTTC. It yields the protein CASSPQTGGRRLAGVHEQFF.

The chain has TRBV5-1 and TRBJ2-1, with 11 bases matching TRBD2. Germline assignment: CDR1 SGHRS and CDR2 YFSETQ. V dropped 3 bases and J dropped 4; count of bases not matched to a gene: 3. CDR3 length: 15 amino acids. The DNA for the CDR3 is TGCGCCAGCAGCTGGGGGACTAGCGGTTACAATGAGCAGTTCTTC. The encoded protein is CASSWGTSGYNEQFF.

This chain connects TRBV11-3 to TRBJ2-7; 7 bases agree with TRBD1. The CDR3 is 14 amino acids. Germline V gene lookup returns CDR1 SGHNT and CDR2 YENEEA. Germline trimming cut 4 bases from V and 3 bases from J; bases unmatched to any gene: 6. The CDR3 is CASSSRDRHYEQYF. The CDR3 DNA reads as TGTGCCAGCAGCTCCCGGGACAGACACTACGAGCAGTACTTC.

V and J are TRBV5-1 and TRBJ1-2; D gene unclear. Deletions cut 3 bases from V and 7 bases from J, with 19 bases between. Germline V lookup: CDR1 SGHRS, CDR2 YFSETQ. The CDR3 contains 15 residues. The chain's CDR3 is CASSSRLFRGSGYTF. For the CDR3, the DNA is TGCGCCAGCAGCTCGAGATTGTTCCGAGGCTCTGGCTACACCTTC.

The CDR3 sequence is CASTRGPKFDEQYF. The DNA of the CDR3 is TGTGCCAGCACCAGGGGGCCGAAGTTCGACGAGCAGTACTTC. The rearrangement joins TRBV27 to TRBJ2-7; TRBD1 matches 8 bases. V shed 7 bases and J 5 bases; nucleotides not matched to a gene: 10. Germline lookup yields CDR1 MNHEY and CDR2 SMNVEV (reference sequence). This CDR3 has 14 residues.

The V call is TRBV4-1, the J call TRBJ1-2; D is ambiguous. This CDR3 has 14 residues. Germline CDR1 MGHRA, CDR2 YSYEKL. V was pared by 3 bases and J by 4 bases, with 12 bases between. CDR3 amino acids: CASSHHRPTYGYTF. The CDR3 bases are TGCGCCAGCAGCCATCACCGCCCTACCTATGGCTACACCTTC.

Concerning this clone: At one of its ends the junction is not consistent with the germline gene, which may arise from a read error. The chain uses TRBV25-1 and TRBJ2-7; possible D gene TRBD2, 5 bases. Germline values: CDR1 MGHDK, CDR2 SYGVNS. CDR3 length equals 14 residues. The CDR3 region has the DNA TGTACCAGCCAGGCAGGAGGAGTAACCTACGAGCAGTACTTC. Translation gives CTSQAGGVTYEQYF.

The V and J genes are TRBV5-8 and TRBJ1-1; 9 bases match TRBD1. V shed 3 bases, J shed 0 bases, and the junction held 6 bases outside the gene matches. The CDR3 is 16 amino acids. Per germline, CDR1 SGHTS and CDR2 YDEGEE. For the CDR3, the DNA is TGTGCCAGCAGCTCGGGACAGGGCAATATGAACACTGAAGCTTTCTTT. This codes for CASSSGQGNMNTEAFF.

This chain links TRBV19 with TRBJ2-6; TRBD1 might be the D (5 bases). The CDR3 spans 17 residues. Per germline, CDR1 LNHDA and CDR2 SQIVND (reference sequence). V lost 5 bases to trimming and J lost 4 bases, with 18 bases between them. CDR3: CASSPSVGPQGANVLTF. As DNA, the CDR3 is TGTGCCAGTAGTCCATCGGTGGGGCCTCAAGGGGCCAACGTCCTGACTTTC.

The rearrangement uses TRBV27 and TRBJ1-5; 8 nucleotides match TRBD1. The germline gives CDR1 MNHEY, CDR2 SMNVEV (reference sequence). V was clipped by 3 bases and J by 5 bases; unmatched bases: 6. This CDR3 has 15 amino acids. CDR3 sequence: CASSFRTGRDQPQHF. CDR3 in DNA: TGTGCCAGCAGTTTCCGGACAGGGAGGGATCAGCCCCAGCATTTT.

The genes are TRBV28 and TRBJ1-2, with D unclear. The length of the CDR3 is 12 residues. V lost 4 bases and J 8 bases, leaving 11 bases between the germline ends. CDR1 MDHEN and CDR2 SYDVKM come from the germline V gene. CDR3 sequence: CASSWAGGGYTF. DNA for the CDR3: TGTGCCAGCAGTTGGGCAGGAGGGGGCTACACCTTC.

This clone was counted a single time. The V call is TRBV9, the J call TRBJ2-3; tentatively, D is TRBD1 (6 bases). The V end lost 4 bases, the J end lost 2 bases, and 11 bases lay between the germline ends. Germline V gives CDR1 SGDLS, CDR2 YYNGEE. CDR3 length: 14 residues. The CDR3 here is CASSPRTDTDTQYF. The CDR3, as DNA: TGTGCCAGCAGCCCCCGGACAGACACAGATACGCAGTATTTT.

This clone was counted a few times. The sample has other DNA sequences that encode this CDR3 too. In nucleotides, the CDR3 is TGTGCCAGCAGTTCTAGCGGGAGCTCCTACGAGCAGTACTTC. This encodes CASSSSGSSYEQYF. The rearrangement joins TRBV27 to TRBJ2-7; TRBD2 matches at 10 bases. Trimming removed 4 bases from V and 0 bases from J; junction bases left unmatched: 0. CDR3 length: 14 residues. Germline loops: CDR1 MNHEY, CDR2 SMNVEV (reference sequence).

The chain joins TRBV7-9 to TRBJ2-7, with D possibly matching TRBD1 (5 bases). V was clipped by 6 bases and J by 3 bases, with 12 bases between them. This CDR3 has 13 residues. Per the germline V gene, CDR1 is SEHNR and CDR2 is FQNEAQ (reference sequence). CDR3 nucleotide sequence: TGTGCCAGCAGTCCGCGCACAGGCTACGAGCAGTACTTC. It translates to CASSPRTGYEQYF. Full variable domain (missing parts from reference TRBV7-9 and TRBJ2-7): DTGVSQNPRHKITKRGQNVTFRCDPISEHNRLYWYRQTLGQGPEFLTYFQNEAQLEKSRLLSDRFSAERPKGSFSTLEIQRTEQGDSAMYLCASSPRTGYEQYFGPGTRLTVT.

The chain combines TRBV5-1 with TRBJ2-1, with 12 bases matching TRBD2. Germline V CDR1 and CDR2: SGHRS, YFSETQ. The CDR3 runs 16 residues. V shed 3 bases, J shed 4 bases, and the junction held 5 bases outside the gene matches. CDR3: CASSSRTSGIYNEQFF. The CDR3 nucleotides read TGCGCCAGCAGCTCCCGGACTAGCGGGATATACAATGAGCAGTTCTTC.

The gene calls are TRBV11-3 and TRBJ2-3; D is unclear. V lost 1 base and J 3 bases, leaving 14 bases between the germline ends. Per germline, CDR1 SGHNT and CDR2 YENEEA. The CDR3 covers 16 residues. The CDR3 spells CASSLGFTSRTDTQYF. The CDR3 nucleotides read TGTGCCAGCAGCTTAGGTTTTACTTCTAGGACAGATACGCAGTATTTT.

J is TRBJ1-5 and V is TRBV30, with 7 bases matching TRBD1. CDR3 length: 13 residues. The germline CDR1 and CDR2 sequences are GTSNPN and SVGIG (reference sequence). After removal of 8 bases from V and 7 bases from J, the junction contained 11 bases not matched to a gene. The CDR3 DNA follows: TGTGCCGGAGACAGGGTAGGGTCCCAGCCCCAGCATTTT. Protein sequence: CAGDRVGSQPQHF.

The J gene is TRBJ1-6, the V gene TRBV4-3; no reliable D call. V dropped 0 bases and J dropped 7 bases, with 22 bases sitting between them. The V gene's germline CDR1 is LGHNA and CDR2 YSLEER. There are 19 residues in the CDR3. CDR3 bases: TGCGCCAGCAGCCAAGATGGCCCCTCGGGTCGCGGTGGGAATTCACCCCTCCACTTT. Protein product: CASSQDGPSGRGGNSPLHF.

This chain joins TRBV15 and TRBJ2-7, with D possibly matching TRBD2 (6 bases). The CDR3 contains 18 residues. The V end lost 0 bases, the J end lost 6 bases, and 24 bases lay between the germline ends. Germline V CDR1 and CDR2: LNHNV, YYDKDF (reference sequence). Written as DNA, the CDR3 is TGTGCCACCAGCAGAGATTACGTAGCGGCCGTAGGTGGGCGCGAGCAGTACTTC. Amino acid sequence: CATSRDYVAAVGGREQYF. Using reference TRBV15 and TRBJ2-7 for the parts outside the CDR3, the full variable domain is DAMVIQNPRYQVTQFGKPVTLSCSQTLNHNVMYWYQQKSSQAPKLLFHYYDKDFNNEADTPDNFQSRRPNTSFCFLDIRSPGLGDTAMYLCATSRDYVAAVGGREQYFGPGTRLTVT.

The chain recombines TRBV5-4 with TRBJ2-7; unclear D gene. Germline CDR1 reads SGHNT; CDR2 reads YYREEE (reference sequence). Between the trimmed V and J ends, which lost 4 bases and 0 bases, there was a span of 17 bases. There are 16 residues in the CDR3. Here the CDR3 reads CASSPAASDSSYEQYF. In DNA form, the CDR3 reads TGTGCCAGCAGCCCGGCCGCCTCCGACTCCTCCTACGAGCAGTACTTC.